The 32 T cell receptor beta chains below come from one sample, sequenced in a study of blood T cell repertoires in COVID-19 (TCRdb year 2020). Library preparation employed the immunoSEQ multiplex PCR assay. Not all clones reach the TCRdb copy of this immuneACCESS table, which keeps in-frame sequences only. Checked studies attribute under half of the gap to unresolved V genes and leave the rest unexplained. The sample data list 150,000 to 200,000 clones, and roughly 84% of these were observed just once. The ten largest clones add up to roughly 15% of the sample. Sequencing was performed on PBMCs or T cells enriched from blood (not recorded which). These receptor sequences come from a man over 45 who had recovered from COVID-19.

This clone was recorded once. V is TRBV6-4 and J is TRBJ1-5; no definite D call. The CDR3 covers 14 residues. V was trimmed by 4 bases and J by 4 bases, leaving 11 bases between them. Germline loops: CDR1 MRHNA, CDR2 SNTAGT. In nucleotides, the CDR3 is TGTGCCAGCAGTGCGATGGCGGGGAATCAGCCCCAGCATTTT. Its translation is CASSAMAGNQPQHF.

This clone is a singleton in its sample. The chain links TRBV9 to TRBJ2-1; 7 nucleotides align to TRBD1. Per the germline V gene, CDR1 is SGDLS and CDR2 is YYNGEE. The CDR3 spans 15 residues. J was trimmed by 3 bases and V by 4 bases; bases with no gene match: 7. CDR3 residues: CASSLGGQSYNEQFF. Written as DNA, the CDR3 is TGTGCCAGCAGCCTAGGGGGACAGAGCTACAATGAGCAGTTCTTC. The complete variable domain, with remaining parts taken from reference TRBV9 and TRBJ2-1, reads DSGVTQTPKHLITATGQRVTLRCSPRSGDLSVYWYQQSLDQGLQFLIQYYNGEERAKGNILERFSAQQFPDLHSELNLSSLELGDSALYFCASSLGGQSYNEQFFGPGTRLTVL.

This chain joins TRBV9 and TRBJ1-1; TRBD1 matches 8 bases. CDR3 size: 15 residues. V lost 4 bases, J lost 1 base, and 6 bases stayed unmatched. Germline CDR1 SGDLS, CDR2 YYNGEE. CDR3 in DNA: TGTGCCAGCAGCAGACAGGGGCGGAGGAACACTGAAGCTTTCTTT. Its protein is CASSRQGRRNTEAFF. Combining the CDR3 with reference TRBV9 and TRBJ1-1 gives the whole variable domain DSGVTQTPKHLITATGQRVTLRCSPRSGDLSVYWYQQSLDQGLQFLIQYYNGEERAKGNILERFSAQQFPDLHSELNLSSLELGDSALYFCASSRQGRRNTEAFFGQGTRLTVV.

The chain combines TRBV28 with TRBJ2-7; 9 bases align to TRBD1. CDR1 MDHEN and CDR2 SYDVKM come from the germline V gene. With V trimmed by 8 bases and J by 5 bases, 7 bases remained unmatched. The CDR3 consists of 13 residues. The CDR3 bases are TGTGCCAGCGGGTCGGGACAGGGAAACGAGCAGTACTTC. Translated: CASGSGQGNEQYF.

The count of this clone is one. The chain links TRBV5-6 to TRBJ2-5; 9 bases fit TRBD2. This CDR3 region has 15 residues. Looked up from germline, CDR1 is SGHDT and CDR2 is YYEEEE. After removal of 2 bases from V and 2 bases from J, the junction contained 4 bases not matched to a gene. The CDR3 reads CASSFFLAGQETQYF. CDR3 DNA sequence: TGTGCCAGCAGCTTTTTTCTAGCGGGGCAAGAGACCCAGTACTTC.

For the CDR3, the DNA is TGTGCCAGCAGCCTGTCTCCGGGGGGGACAGATACGCAGTATTTT. Translation: CASSLSPGGTDTQYF. The V gene is TRBV3-1 (or the pseudogene TRBV3-2), the J gene TRBJ2-3, with TRBD2 matching 8 bases. The CDR3 spans 15 residues. Germline V gene sequence: CDR1 LGHDT, CDR2 YNNKEL (reference sequence). Germline trimming cut 4 bases from V and 3 bases from J; bases unmatched to any gene: 6.

This chain's CDR3 is CATSATGGADGYTF. The CDR3 nucleotides are TGTGCCACCAGTGCCACAGGGGGCGCAGATGGCTACACCTTC. The V gene is TRBV24-1, the J gene TRBJ1-2; 9 bases are a match to TRBD1. CDR1 and CDR2 (germline): KGHDR, SFDVKD. Trimming removed 5 bases from V and 6 bases from J; junction bases left unmatched: 6. The CDR3 consists of 14 residues.

The chain has TRBV5-6 and TRBJ2-2, with 8 bases fitting TRBD2. J was trimmed by 6 bases and V by 0 bases; bases with no gene match: 4. The CDR3 is made up of 15 amino acids. Germline assignment: CDR1 SGHDT and CDR2 YYEEEE. CDR3 in amino acids: CASSLGPSGPGELFF. The CDR3 DNA follows: TGTGCCAGCAGCTTGGGGCCTAGCGGGCCCGGGGAGCTGTTTTTT.

This clone was recorded once. This rearrangement joins TRBV28 to TRBJ2-2, with a possible D match to TRBD2 (5 bases). Germline-derived CDR1 and CDR2 are MDHEN and SYDVKM. There are 13 residues in the CDR3. Trimming cost V 10 bases and J 6 bases, with 15 bases left between them. The CDR3 loop reads CAIGGLPPGELFF. CDR3 DNA sequence: TGTGCCATTGGCGGACTCCCACCCGGGGAGCTGTTTTTT.

This sequence joins TRBV7-3 and TRBJ2-1; TRBD2 aligns across 8 bases. CDR3 length: 16 amino acids. Germline CDR1 is SGHTA and CDR2 is FQGTGA. V gave up 3 bases and J gave up 0 bases; unmatched junction bases: 4. The CDR3 loop is CASSFLAGLSYNEQFF. The CDR3 DNA follows: TGTGCCAGCAGCTTCCTAGCGGGCCTCTCCTACAATGAGCAGTTCTTC.

V is TRBV4-2 and J is TRBJ1-2, with TRBD1 as a possible D gene (5 bases). The CDR3 spans 16 residues. Trimming shortened V by 2 bases and J by 0 bases, and 13 bases separated the two germline ends. Per germline, CDR1 LGHNA and CDR2 YNFKEQ. The CDR3 sequence: CASSQQGYTANYGYTF. CDR3 nucleotides: TGTGCCAGCAGCCAACAGGGATACACCGCTAACTATGGCTACACCTTC.

The chain uses TRBV18 and TRBJ1-5; D gene uncertain. Looked up from germline, CDR1 is KGHSH and CDR2 is LQKENI. The CDR3 totals 15 residues. The V gene lost 2 bases and the J gene lost 3 bases, with 11 bases spanning the gap. CDR3 loop: CASSPGSGYNQPQHF. CDR3 bases: TGTGCCAGCTCACCAGGGTCAGGCTACAATCAGCCCCAGCATTTT.

This chain links TRBV28 with TRBJ1-3; D uncertain. Germline V gives CDR1 MDHEN, CDR2 SYDVKM. The germline V and J ends were trimmed by 2 bases and 7 bases, with 3 bases remaining between them. The CDR3 length is 11 residues. This CDR3 reads CASSLANTIYF. The CDR3 nucleotides read TGTGCCAGCAGTTTAGCGAACACCATATATTTT.

The rearrangement joins TRBV6-4 to TRBJ1-2; possible D gene TRBD1, 5 bases. In germline, CDR1 is MRHNA, CDR2 SNTAGT. CDR3 length: 14 amino acids. V was clipped by 5 bases and J by 4 bases, with 14 bases between them. CDR3 loop: CASSLEETGYGYTF. The CDR3 coding sequence is TGTGCCAGCAGTTTAGAGGAAACAGGCTATGGCTACACCTTC.

The chain recombines TRBV9 with TRBJ2-1, with TRBD2 matching over 7 bases. The trim removed 1 base at V and 2 bases at J, leaving 9 bases unmatched. The CDR3 loop spans 17 amino acids. Germline V gene data show CDR1 as SGDLS and CDR2 as YYNGEE. This CDR3 is CASSVWAGVETYNEQFF. The CDR3 nucleotides read TGTGCCAGCAGCGTATGGGCGGGGGTGGAAACCTACAATGAGCAGTTCTTC. Complete variable domain (other parts from reference TRBV9 and TRBJ2-1): DSGVTQTPKHLITATGQRVTLRCSPRSGDLSVYWYQQSLDQGLQFLIQYYNGEERAKGNILERFSAQQFPDLHSELNLSSLELGDSALYFCASSVWAGVETYNEQFFGPGTRLTVL.

The V call is TRBV6-5, the J call TRBJ2-1; TRBD1 matches at 8 bases. Looked up from germline, CDR1 is MNHEY and CDR2 is SVGAGI. V shed 6 bases and J 4 bases; nucleotides not matched to a gene: 8. This CDR3 contains 15 residues. The CDR3: CASRGDRRPYNEQFF. The CDR3 nucleotides read TGTGCCAGCAGGGGGGACAGGAGGCCTTACAATGAGCAGTTCTTC.

With regard to this clone: The sample carries other DNA sequences with the same CDR3. This chain joins TRBV10-3 and TRBJ1-5; 10 bases agree with TRBD1. CDR3 length equals 14 residues. Germline CDR1 and CDR2: ENHRY and SYGVKD. Trimming cost V 2 bases and J 7 bases; bases outside gene matches: 2. The CDR3 DNA sequence: TGTGCCATCAGTGAGGGACAGGGGGGCCAGCCCCAGCATTTT. Protein: CAISEGQGGQPQHF.

The chain has TRBV29-1 and TRBJ2-1; TRBD1 matches at 9 bases. The CDR3 is 12 residues long. V lost 6 bases and J lost 7; bases outside the gene matches: 4. Germline V gene data show CDR1 as SQVTM and CDR2 as ANQGSEA. The CDR3 sequence: CSVTTGGNEQFF. DNA for the CDR3: TGCAGCGTGACGACAGGGGGGAATGAGCAGTTCTTC.

This chain joins TRBV3-1 (or the pseudogene TRBV3-2) and TRBJ2-6, with D uncertain. Germline V CDR1 and CDR2: LGHDT, YNNKEL (reference sequence). The V end was cut by 1 base, the J end by 0 bases, with 19 bases between. CDR3 length: 20 residues. CDR3 residues: CASSQGLLVILDSGANVLTF. The CDR3 nucleotides read TGTGCCAGCAGCCAAGGACTTTTGGTCATTCTGGACTCTGGGGCCAACGTCCTGACTTTC.

This sequence joins TRBV27 and TRBJ1-2, with 8 bases that match TRBD1. The CDR3 length is 13 residues. Unmatched junction bases numbered 2, after V lost 6 bases and J lost 2 bases. Per germline, CDR1 MNHEY and CDR2 SMNVEV (reference sequence). CDR3 region: CASRRTGNYGYTF. CDR3 nucleotides: TGTGCCAGCAGACGGACAGGGAACTATGGCTACACCTTC.

The V and J genes are TRBV21-1 and TRBJ1-1. TRBV21-1 is described as a pseudogene. The CDR3 has 18 amino acids. CDR3 bases: TGTGCCAGCAGCAGTCATTTGTGGCGGGGGGCGGCGAACACTGAAGCTTTCTTT. As protein: CASSSHLWRGAANTEAFF.

The gene calls are TRBV5-1 and TRBJ2-6; TRBD1 matches 7 bases. V gave up 6 bases and J gave up 4 bases; unmatched junction bases: 10. Germline values: CDR1 SGHRS, CDR2 YFSETQ. The length of the CDR3 is 16 residues. The CDR3 DNA reads TGCGCCAGCACCCGAAATACAGGGGCCGGGGCCAACGTCCTGACTTTC. Translation gives CASTRNTGAGANVLTF.

The chain combines TRBV7-2 with TRBJ1-4; D remains unclear. This CDR3 is built from 14 residues. Germline V gives CDR1 SGHTA, CDR2 FQGNSA. V lost 4 bases and J 0 bases, leaving 6 bases between the germline ends. This CDR3 reads CASSSGATNEKLFF. The CDR3 nucleotides are TGTGCCAGCAGCTCTGGAGCAACTAATGAAAAACTGTTTTTT.

The CDR3 sequence: CASGTGQAYQPQHF. The CDR3 nucleotides are TGTGCCAGCGGAACGGGACAGGCATATCAGCCCCAGCATTTT. The chain couples TRBV28 to TRBJ1-5; TRBD1 aligns across 8 bases. This CDR3 contains 14 residues. Germline V gives CDR1 MDHEN, CDR2 SYDVKM. V shed 8 bases, J shed 5 bases, and the junction held 8 bases outside the gene matches.

The chain joins TRBV11-2 to TRBJ2-7; 12 nucleotides agree with TRBD1. The CDR3 loop spans 16 amino acids. Germline lookup yields CDR1 SGHAT and CDR2 FQNNGV. Trimming cost V 3 bases and J 5 bases; bases outside gene matches: 8. DNA of the CDR3: TGTGCCAGCAGCTTGCGGTTGGGACAGGGGGCCCACGAGCAGTACTTC. It encodes CASSLRLGQGAHEQYF.

This chain uses TRBV9 with TRBJ1-3; D not resolved. CDR1 SGDLS and CDR2 YYNGEE come from the germline V gene. CDR3 length: 16 amino acids. V lost 1 base, J lost 1 base, and 12 bases lay in between. The CDR3 protein is CASSVTVSKSGNTIYF. CDR3 nucleotide sequence: TGTGCCAGCAGCGTAACGGTCTCCAAATCTGGAAACACCATATATTTT. The complete variable domain, with remaining parts taken from reference TRBV9 and TRBJ1-3, reads DSGVTQTPKHLITATGQRVTLRCSPRSGDLSVYWYQQSLDQGLQFLIQYYNGEERAKGNILERFSAQQFPDLHSELNLSSLELGDSALYFCASSVTVSKSGNTIYFGEGSWLTVV.

This chain links TRBV9 with TRBJ1-2; 9 bases are a match to TRBD1. The V segment lost 3 bases and the J segment 7 bases; nucleotides outside the gene matches: 7. CDR1 is SGDLS and CDR2 is YYNGEE in the germline V gene. CDR3 size: 14 residues. The CDR3 loop is CASSDVLTGGGYTF. The CDR3 DNA sequence: TGTGCCAGCAGCGATGTCCTGACAGGGGGTGGCTACACCTTC.

The CDR3 protein is CASSRTGGDYGYTF. In DNA form, the CDR3 reads TGTGCCAGCAGCCGCACAGGGGGCGACTATGGCTACACCTTC. The chain employs TRBV13 and TRBJ1-2; 9 bases map to TRBD1. With V trimmed by 5 bases and J by 3 bases, 4 bases remained unmatched. The CDR3 runs to 14 residues. Germline loops: CDR1 PRHDT, CDR2 FYEKMQ (reference sequence).

The V gene is TRBV5-1, the J gene TRBJ1-2; possible D gene TRBD1, 6 bases. From germline, CDR1 is SGHRS and CDR2 YFSETQ. Trimming left V 3 bases short and J 6 bases short, with 18 bases between. The CDR3 loop spans 15 amino acids. CDR3 DNA: TGCGCCAGCAGCTCGACCGCCTCAGGGGAGAATGGCTACACCTTC. Translated: CASSSTASGENGYTF.

The chain is built from TRBV6-5 and TRBJ1-4; D ambiguous. V dropped 6 bases and J dropped 3 bases, with 14 bases sitting between them. Per the germline V gene, CDR1 is MNHEY and CDR2 is SVGAGI. This CDR3 comprises 15 residues. The CDR3 protein is CASRKADAANEKLFF. The CDR3 bases are TGTGCCAGCAGAAAAGCGGACGCAGCTAATGAAAAACTGTTTTTT.

The chain combines TRBV5-6 with TRBJ2-7; TRBD1 agrees at 11 bases. After removal of 4 bases from V and 0 bases from J, the junction contained 6 bases not matched to a gene. From germline, CDR1 is SGHDT and CDR2 YYEEEE. This CDR3 has 16 amino acids. As DNA, the CDR3 is TGTGCCAGCAGCATCGCGGGACAGGGGGTCTCCTACGAGCAGTACTTC. The encoded protein is CASSIAGQGVSYEQYF.

The chain uses TRBV6-6 and TRBJ1-4; TRBD1 might be the D (5 bases). Germline CDR1 MNHNY, CDR2 SVGAGI (reference sequence). The CDR3 has 12 residues. Trimming pared 7 bases from V and 8 bases from J, leaving 11 bases between. CDR3 residues: CASKQGLEKLFF. The CDR3 DNA is TGTGCCAGCAAGCAGGGTTTGGAAAAACTGTTTTTT.